These 23 T cell receptor beta chains were all obtained from the same sample, sequenced in a study of T-cell memory formation after mild COVID-19. TCRdb reprocessed the 5' RACE reads via MiXCR and lists one record per CDR3 protein. The sample lists about 410,000 distinct CDR3 sequences, 18% occurring once. The sequenced material came from PBMCs or a T cell subset sorted from them (not recorded which). These receptor sequences come from a young man who had mild COVID-19 (a few samples of this study predate the infection). Cell type and time point are not known.

This chain joins TRBV5-1 and TRBJ2-3; D gene unclear. V was clipped by 4 bases and J by 2 bases, with 8 bases between them. This CDR3 contains 13 residues. CDR1 and CDR2 from the germline V gene are SGHRS and YFSETQ. The CDR3 bases are TGCGCCAGCAGCAAGTTAGACACAGATACGCAGTATTTT. It yields the protein CASSKLDTDTQYF.

The chain employs TRBV7-2 and TRBJ2-3; 8 nucleotides line up with TRBD2. Germline CDR1 SGHTA, CDR2 FQGNSA. Trimming removed 5 bases from V and 0 bases from J; junction bases left unmatched: 7. The CDR3 extends over 16 amino acids. CDR3 bases: TGTGCCAGCAGCGGAGCTGAGCGGGGGAGCACAGATACGCAGTATTTT. Its protein is CASSGAERGSTDTQYF.

The CDR3 sequence is CASSLLRGAEAFF. For the CDR3, the DNA is TGTGCCAGCAGCTTGTTAAGGGGAGCTGAAGCTTTCTTT. This chain joins TRBV7-8 and TRBJ1-1; D might be TRBD1 (5 bases). The germline gives CDR1 SGHVS, CDR2 FQNEAQ. With 3 bases removed from V and 6 bases from J, the gap between germline ends came to 11 bases. There are 13 residues in the CDR3.

This clonotype came up a few times. V usage is TRBV28 and J usage is TRBJ2-5, with TRBD1 matching 8 bases. The CDR3 length is 13 residues. Germline CDR1 MDHEN, CDR2 SYDVKM. With V trimmed by 6 bases and J by 5 bases, 5 bases remained unmatched. CDR3 in DNA: TGTGCCAGCAGCCAGGGGGCCGCGGAGACCCAGTACTTC. It encodes CASSQGAAETQYF.

A few counts support this clonotype. The chain joins TRBV5-5 to TRBJ2-7; 11 nucleotides agree with TRBD1. The CDR3 contains 15 residues. In germline, CDR1 is SGHKS, CDR2 YYEKEE (reference sequence). V shed 4 bases, J shed 5 bases, and the junction held 8 bases outside the gene matches. The CDR3 loop reads CASSPGQGASNEQYV. DNA of the CDR3: TGTGCCAGCAGCCCCGGACAGGGGGCGTCGAACGAGCAGTACGTC.

This clonotype was detected many times. The chain has TRBV5-6 and TRBJ2-1; D possibly corresponds to TRBD1 (6 bases). The CDR3 length is 13 residues. Per the germline V gene, CDR1 is SGHDT and CDR2 is YYEEEE. Trimming pared 2 bases from V and 7 bases from J, leaving 10 bases between. CDR3 nucleotides: TGTGCCAGCAGCTTTTCCAGGGGAAATGAGCAGTTCTTC. It is translated as CASSFSRGNEQFF.

The chain couples TRBV27 to TRBJ1-5, with D perhaps TRBD1 (5 bases). In germline, CDR1 is MNHEY, CDR2 SMNVEV (reference sequence). The CDR3 covers 14 residues. The V and J ends lost 6 bases and 6 bases respectively, with 15 bases between them. CDR3 nucleotide sequence: TGTGCCAGCAGCCGCCTCGAGGGGACTCAGCCCCAGCATTTT. Its translation is CASSRLEGTQPQHF.

CDR3 sequence (DNA): TGTGCCAGCAGCCTTCGGACTAGCGGGGGCGATAGGACCCAGTATTTT. It yields the protein CASSLRTSGGDRTQYF. The rearrangement uses TRBV6-5 and TRBJ2-3, with 13 bases fitting TRBD2. This CDR3 contains 16 residues. J gave up 12 bases and V 6 bases, and 15 bases lay outside the gene matches. Germline V gene data show CDR1 as MNHEY and CDR2 as SVGAGI.

This clonotype was counted between two and nine times. V usage is TRBV4-1 and J usage is TRBJ1-4; D may be TRBD1 (5 bases). Germline CDR1 and CDR2: MGHRA and YSYEKL. CDR3 size: 18 residues. V was trimmed by 3 bases and J by 8 bases, leaving 25 bases between them. The CDR3 loop is CASSHTRARQGGLEKLFF. The CDR3, as DNA: TGCGCCAGCAGCCATACGAGGGCCAGGCAGGGCGGATTGGAAAAACTGTTTTTT.

This clonotype has a handful of counts. CDR3 coding DNA: TGTGCCAGCAGCTTGTATACAGGGTCCCTCCTCCAAGAGACCCAGTACTTC. Translated, it gives CASSLYTGSLLQETQYF. The V and J genes are TRBV7-2 and TRBJ2-5, with D possibly matching TRBD1 (6 bases). Germline-derived CDR1 and CDR2 are SGHTA and FQGNSA. The CDR3 extends over 17 amino acids. The ends were cut back, 3 bases at V and 1 base at J, with 18 bases in the middle.

This clonotype was observed a few times. The J gene is TRBJ2-5, the V gene TRBV20-1; a possible D gene is TRBD1 (5 bases). Deletions cut 5 bases from V and 2 bases from J, with 9 bases between. CDR1 and CDR2 from the germline V gene are DFQATT and SNEGSKA (reference sequence). There are 12 residues in the CDR3. In DNA form, the CDR3 reads TGCAGTGCTGACCGACAGCAAGAGACCCAGTACTTC. Translating gives CSADRQQETQYF.

This chain's CDR3 is CASSSGRVTGELFF. In nucleotides, the CDR3 is TGTGCCAGCAGCAGCGGACGGGTCACCGGGGAGCTGTTTTTT. The rearrangement joins TRBV5-5 to TRBJ2-2; tentatively, D is TRBD2 (5 bases). CDR3 length equals 14 residues. Trimming took 4 bases from V and 4 from J, leaving 11 bases between them. CDR1 SGHKS and CDR2 YYEKEE come from the germline V gene (reference sequence).

The chain joins TRBV18 to TRBJ2-7; perhaps TRBD2 as D (6 bases). The germline CDR1 and CDR2 sequences are KGHSH and LQKENI. The length of the CDR3 is 14 residues. Between the trimmed V and J ends, which lost 5 bases and 5 bases, there was a span of 16 bases. The chain's CDR3 is CASSLARGSHEQYF. DNA of the CDR3: TGTGCCAGCTCATTGGCCCGGGGGTCGCACGAGCAGTACTTC.

This clonotype was counted at least ten times. The chain recombines TRBV3-1 with TRBJ2-2; the D call may be TRBD1 or TRBD2 (6 bases each). V lost 5 bases, J lost 0 bases, and 7 bases lay in between. The CDR3 runs to 14 residues. CDR1 is LGHDT, CDR2 YNNKEL, per germline (reference sequence). DNA for the CDR3: TGTGCCAGCAGCAGGGGGGCGAACACCGGGGAGCTGTTTTTT. The encoded protein is CASSRGANTGELFF.

The rearrangement uses TRBV3-1 and TRBJ2-2, with 7 nucleotides matching TRBD1. V shed 4 bases, J shed 4 bases, and the junction held 6 bases outside the gene matches. The CDR3 runs to 15 residues. Germline-derived CDR1 and CDR2 are LGHDT and YNNKEL (reference sequence). In DNA form, the CDR3 reads TGTGCCAGCAGCCTCAGGGGGAAAGGCACCGGGGAGCTGTTTTTT. It specifies CASSLRGKGTGELFF.

CDR3 DNA: TGTGCCAGTAGGGGGCAGGACACCGGGGAGCTGTTTTTT. Protein sequence: CASRGQDTGELFF. The chain joins TRBV19 to TRBJ2-2, with D possibly TRBD1 on 5 matching bases. The CDR3 runs to 13 residues. The germline CDR1 and CDR2 sequences are LNHDA and SQIVND (reference sequence). Trimming removed 6 bases at V and 3 bases at J, with 8 bases between.

As DNA, the CDR3 is TGTGCCAGCAGCCCGGGACACAGGGGGCGAGGCACCGGGGAGCTGTTTTTT. As protein: CASSPGHRGRGTGELFF. The chain links TRBV9 to TRBJ2-2, with TRBD1 identical over 9 bases. Germline-derived CDR1 and CDR2 are SGDLS and YYNGEE. This CDR3 spans 17 amino acids. The V segment lost 4 bases and the J segment 4 bases; nucleotides outside the gene matches: 11.

This chain joins TRBV4-1 and TRBJ2-2; D uncertain. The CDR3 is made up of 16 amino acids. The germline V and J ends were trimmed by 1 base and 5 bases, with 14 bases remaining between them. The germline gives CDR1 MGHRA, CDR2 YSYEKL. The CDR3 spells CASSQALPAETGELFF. CDR3 coding DNA: TGCGCCAGCAGCCAAGCCCTTCCGGCCGAAACCGGGGAGCTGTTTTTT.

This clonotype was recorded a few times. This chain connects TRBV21-1 to TRBJ1-5; whether TRBD1, the table's D call, matches the DNA was not checked. TRBV21-1 is a pseudogene locus. This CDR3 contains 15 residues. The DNA of the CDR3 is TGTGCCAGCATTCTAACAGGGACGGCTCAGAAGCCCCAGCATTTT. The encoded protein is CASILTGTAQKPQHF.

The chain uses TRBV6-5 and TRBJ1-2; maybe TRBD1 (5 bases). Germline V CDR1 and CDR2: MNHEY, SVGAGI. CDR3 length: 19 residues. The V end lost 4 bases, the J end lost 4 bases, and 28 bases lay between the germline ends. The CDR3 is CASSSISTGGKIPVYGYTF. The CDR3 bases are TGTGCCAGCAGTTCCATCTCCACCGGGGGAAAAATACCCGTCTATGGCTACACCTTC.

This clonotype was found many times. The J gene is TRBJ2-2, the V gene TRBV18, with 8 bases aligning to TRBD1. The CDR3 is 16 residues long. The ends lost 1 base at V and 1 base at J; junction bases unmatched: 2. Germline values: CDR1 KGHSH, CDR2 LQKENI. This chain's CDR3 is CASSPRGQGNTGELFF. Written as DNA, the CDR3 is TGTGCCAGCTCACCACGAGGACAGGGGAACACCGGGGAGCTGTTTTTT.

V usage is TRBV9 and J usage is TRBJ2-7; TRBD2 aligns across 7 bases. Per germline, CDR1 SGDLS and CDR2 YYNGEE. This CDR3 has 14 amino acids. The ends lost 0 bases at V and 0 bases at J; junction bases unmatched: 0. CDR3 sequence (DNA): TGTGCCAGCAGCGTAGCTAGCGGCTCCTACGAGCAGTACTTC. Translation: CASSVASGSYEQYF.

The table lists this clonotype with a few counts. The chain combines TRBV3-1 with TRBJ2-7; no clear D gene. With 6 bases removed from V and 2 bases from J, the gap between germline ends came to 11 bases. Per the germline V gene, CDR1 is LGHDT and CDR2 is YNNKEL (reference sequence). The CDR3 is made up of 13 amino acids. The CDR3 DNA follows: TGTGCCAGCAGACCGACACCTACCTACGAGCAGTACGTC. Amino acid sequence: CASRPTPTYEQYV.